The text below deals with one T cell receptor (beta chain). This sample stems from a study of PD-L1 blockade in urothelial cancer. CDR1 and CDR2 from the germline V gene are MNHEY and SVGAGI. CDR3 length: 15 amino acids. Trimming pared 0 bases from V and 6 bases from J, leaving 14 bases between. Assay: immunoSEQ multiplex PCR; the TCRdb copy retains only in-frame clones and omits some. The sample carries 35,000 to 40,000 clones, around 79% recorded once. V and J are TRBV6-5 and TRBJ1-2, with D possibly matching TRBD1 (5 bases). Sequences were derived from PBMCs, sampled around atezolizumab (anti-PD-L1) treatment. The TCR was taken from a man between 65 and 79 years old with urothelial cancer. As DNA, the CDR3 is TGTGCCAGCAGTTACTCTCAGGGTCTTGCTGATGGCTACACCTTC. Its protein is CASSYSQGLADGYTF.